The rows below give T cell receptor beta chains drawn from one sample of a study of circulating and synovial CD4+ cells in juvenile arthritis. Profiled with immunoSEQ multiplex PCR; TCRdb holds only in-frame clones, not every one. The data hold tens of thousands of clones, with around 95% observed a single time. The sequenced material came from CD4+ T cells from blood. The receptors stem from a human donor with juvenile idiopathic arthritis. The CDR3 runs from the conserved cysteine through the conserved F or W. The D gene is left open where the match is weak. Size values are once, few and many counts, or a class for expanded clones, and some rows have none.

d_gene	abundance	v_gene	j_gene	CDR3aa	CDR3nt
TRBD2	NA	TRBV2	TRBJ2-3	CASSEALRFGTSGASWGTDTQYF	TGTGCCAGCAGTGAAGCGCTTCGGTTTGGAACTAGCGGCGCCTCGTGGGGCACAGATACGCAGTATTTT
NA	NA	TRBV6-1	TRBJ1-6	CASSQFTGNSPLHF	TGTGCCAGCAGTCAATTCACAGGGAATTCACCCCTCCACTTT
NA	once	TRBV19	TRBJ1-1	CASRQVGMNTEAFF	TGTGCCAGCAGACAGGTGGGGATGAACACTGAAGCTTTCTTT
TRBD1	once	TRBV28	TRBJ2-7	CASRVSPSTGPGYEQYF	TGTGCCAGTCGCGTGTCCCCCTCGACAGGGCCGGGGTACGAGCAGTACTTC
TRBD1	NA	TRBV7-2	TRBJ2-3	CASSFVRRSGGVLDTQYF	TGTGCCAGCAGCTTCGTCAGGCGGTCAGGGGGCGTTTTAGATACGCAGTATTTT
NA	NA	TRBV5-1	TRBJ1-2	CASSLERNHKNYGYTF	TGCGCCAGCAGCTTGGAGCGGAACCATAAGAACTATGGCTACACCTTC
NA	once	TRBV10-3	TRBJ2-7	CAISESNPTSSVHEQYF	TGTGCCATCAGTGAGTCGAACCCGACTAGTAGTGTTCACGAGCAGTACTTC
TRBD2	NA	TRBV7-9	TRBJ2-7	CASSLSGTSGALGYEQYF	TGTGCCAGCAGCTTGTCGGGGACTAGCGGGGCCCTTGGCTACGAGCAGTACTTC
NA	NA	TRBV6-5	TRBJ1-1	CASTRYTEAFF	TGTGCCAGCACCCGGTACACTGAAGCTTTCTTT
NA	NA	TRBV2	TRBJ1-6	CASKVPHRQSSYNSPLHF	TGTGCCAGCAAGGTCCCGCACCGACAGAGCTCCTATAATTCACCCCTCCACTTT
NA	NA	TRBV6-1	TRBJ2-1	CASSGPTGIPYNEQFF	TGTGCCAGCAGTGGTCCTACAGGGATCCCCTACAATGAGCAGTTCTTC
NA	NA	TRBV5-6	TRBJ1-6	CASSPSSRGWDSPLHF	TGTGCCAGCAGCCCTTCAAGTCGGGGGTGGGATTCCCCCCTCCACTTT
TRBD1	NA	TRBV19	TRBJ1-2	CASSTGQALYGYTF	TGTGCCAGTAGTACGGGACAGGCACTCTATGGCTACACCTTC
TRBD2	NA	TRBV5-4	TRBJ2-7	CASSRGRVDEQYF	TGTGCCAGCAGCCGCGGGAGAGTGGACGAGCAGTACTTC
NA	once	TRBV15	TRBJ1-4	CATSSRRGKTPTNEKLFF	TGTGCCACCAGCAGTAGACGGGGGAAAACCCCAACTAATGAAAAACTGTTTTTT
NA	NA	TRBV6-6	TRBJ2-3	CASSYPADTDTQYF	TGTGCCAGCAGTTACCCAGCGGACACAGATACGCAGTATTTT
TRBD1	NA	TRBV10-2	TRBJ1-1	CASSALDRGNGREAFF	TGCGCCAGCAGTGCCCTCGACAGGGGGAATGGCCGTGAAGCTTTCTTT
TRBD2	NA	TRBV7-9	TRBJ2-1	CASSLGLLAGGYNEQFF	TGTGCCAGCAGCTTAGGTTTGTTAGCGGGAGGGTACAATGAGCAGTTCTTC
NA	NA	TRBV4-1	TRBJ1-2	CASSQPGQRIEYGYTF	TGCGCCAGCAGCCAACCCGGACAGAGGATAGAGTATGGCTACACCTTC
NA	NA	TRBV19	TRBJ2-7	CASSSGGRVSSYEQYF	TGTGCCAGTAGCTCCGGGGGTCGAGTGAGCTCCTACGAGCAGTACTTC
NA	NA	TRBV28	TRBJ1-5	CASRSNQPQHF	TGTGCCAGCAGATCGAATCAGCCCCAGCATTTT
NA	NA	TRBV6-1	TRBJ1-1	CAGAGERTEAFF	TGTGCCGGGGCAGGGGAGAGGACTGAAGCTTTCTTT
NA	NA	TRBV7-2	TRBJ1-2	CASSLGGFVYTF	TGTGCCAGCAGCTTAGGAGGGTTTGTCTACACCTTC
NA	NA	TRBV7-9	TRBJ1-1	CASSTRHLMNTEAFF	TGTGCCAGCAGCACCAGACATCTCATGAACACTGAAGCTTTCTTT
NA	NA	TRBV9	TRBJ1-5	CASSVGGASNQPQHF	TGTGCCAGCAGCGTCGGGGGGGCTAGCAATCAGCCCCAGCATTTT
TRBD1	once	TRBV25-1	TRBJ1-2	CASSEGAGTGGYTF	TGTGCCAGCAGTGAAGGAGCCGGGACAGGGGGCTACACCTTC
NA	NA	TRBV19	TRBJ2-6	CASSIVTGAGANVLTF	TGTGCCAGTAGTATAGTGACGGGGGCTGGGGCCAACGTCCTGACTTTC
NA	NA	TRBV28	TRBJ2-2	CASSAMTVTGELFF	TGTGCCAGCAGTGCAATGACAGTCACCGGGGAGCTGTTTTTT
NA	NA	TRBV2	TRBJ1-5	CASSEADSQPQHF	TGTGCCAGCAGTGAAGCTGACAGCCAGCCCCAGCATTTT
TRBD1	NA	TRBV27	TRBJ2-5	CASRRGNEETQYF	TGTGCCAGCCGCAGGGGGAACGAAGAGACCCAGTACTTC
NA	once	TRBV7-3	TRBJ1-5	CASSPYTPLLNQPQHF	TGTGCCAGCAGCCCCTATACCCCCTTATTAAATCAGCCCCAGCATTTT
NA	NA	TRBV5-1	TRBJ1-5	CASSLGPGATNQPQHF	TGCGCCAGCAGCTTGGGGCCAGGGGCGACCAATCAGCCCCAGCATTTT
TRBD2	NA	TRBV19	TRBJ2-3	CASRHPGGGGAADTQYF	TGTGCCAGTAGGCACCCCGGGGGCGGGGGGGCCGCAGATACGCAGTATTTT
NA	NA	TRBV29-1	TRBJ2-7	CSVGLLRGEQYF	TGCAGCGTTGGGCTGCTACGGGGCGAGCAGTACTTC
NA	NA	TRBV2	TRBJ2-5	CASNTGREETQYF	TGTGCCAGCAATACCGGGAGAGAGGAGACCCAGTACTTC
TRBD1	NA	TRBV28	TRBJ1-5	CASSLVPGGQPQHF	TGTGCCAGCAGTTTAGTGCCAGGGGGTCAGCCCCAGCATTTT
TRBD2	NA	TRBV18	TRBJ2-7	CASSPPGLAEAYEQYF	TGTGCCAGCTCACCGCCCGGACTAGCGGAGGCCTACGAGCAGTACTTC
NA	NA	TRBV28	TRBJ1-2	CASSRQLPYGYTF	TGTGCCAGCAGCCGACAGCTCCCCTATGGCTACACCTTC
NA	NA	TRBV30	TRBJ1-1	CAWRDTNTEAFF	TGTGCCTGGAGAGACACGAACACTGAAGCTTTCTTT
NA	NA	TRBV6-5	TRBJ2-5	CASSYDPTGQETQYF	TGTGCCAGCAGTTACGACCCCACAGGGCAAGAGACCCAGTACTTC
NA	NA	TRBV5-4	TRBJ1-3	CASSLDTGLSGNTIYF	TGTGCCAGCAGCTTGGATACAGGGCTCTCTGGAAACACCATATATTTT